Listed below are T cell receptor beta chains from one sample, sequenced in a study of cytomegalovirus exposure and HLA in healthy donors. Some clones are missing from TCRdb's copy, which holds only in-frame ones; the method was immunoSEQ multiplex PCR. The data contain approximately 150,000 clones, more than 60% of them singletons. The sequenced material came from PBMCs. All receptors come from a female donor in good health and CMV-seronegative. The CDR3 runs from the conserved cysteine through the conserved F or W. The D gene is left open where the match is weak. For some rows the clone size is stated as once, few or many, or as a class when expanded; others skip it.

.	TRBV6-5	TRBJ2-5	.	TGTGCCAGCAGTTACTCCCAGGGCCGAGAGACCCAGTACTTC	CASSYSQGRETQYF
.	TRBV5-1	TRBJ2-3	.	TGCGCCAGCAGGCCTACGACAGGAACTAGCACAGATACGCAGTATTTT	CASRPTTGTSTDTQYF
many	TRBV7-2	TRBJ1-5	.	TGTGCCAGCAGCCTAGAGAGAGATCAGCCCCAGCATTTT	CASSLERDQPQHF
.	TRBV4-1	TRBJ2-7	.	TGCGCCAGCAGCCAAGATCCCGGGACACCAAGCTCCTACGAGCAGTACTTC	CASSQDPGTPSSYEQYF
.	TRBV18	TRBJ1-3	.	TGTGCCAGCCGAGATGGCTCTGGAAACACCATATATTTT	CASRDGSGNTIYF
.	TRBV6-5	TRBJ1-3	TRBD1	TGTGCCAGCAGTAGAACAGGGGTTGGAAACACCATATATTTT	CASSRTGVGNTIYF
.	TRBV11-2	TRBJ2-5	TRBD1	TGTGCCAGCAGCCTCGCGGGGACAGGGGAGGAGACCCAGTACTTC	CASSLAGTGEETQYF
.	TRBV11-2	TRBJ2-3	TRBD2	TGTGCCAGCGGAGCGGGAGGGGGAGATACGCAGTATTTT	CASGAGGGDTQYF
.	TRBV27	TRBJ2-2	TRBD1	TGTGCCAGCAGTTTATCCGCCGGACAGGGGGCGGGCGGGGAGCTGTTTTTT	CASSLSAGQGAGGELFF
.	TRBV14	TRBJ2-7	TRBD1	TGTGCCAGCAGGCGACAGGGGTCGGACGAGCAGTACTTC	CASRRQGSDEQYF
.	TRBV7-8	TRBJ1-1	.	TGTGCCAGCAGCATCACCGGGAACACTGAAGCTTTCTTT	CASSITGNTEAFF
few	TRBV5-1	TRBJ1-4	.	TGCGCCAGCAGCATAGGGGGATCTGAAGGAAAACTGTTTTTT	CASSIGGSEGKLFF
once	TRBV28	TRBJ2-5	.	TGTGCCAGCAGTTACCCTTTCTTCAGGGGCGGGTTGGCGACCCAGTACTTC	CASSYPFFRGGLATQYF
.	TRBV9	TRBJ1-4	.	TGTGCCAGCAGCCCATGGGGCAGCTCTGAAAAACTGTTTTTT	CASSPWGSSEKLFF
.	TRBV28	TRBJ2-7	TRBD2	TGTGCCAGCAGCCGGACCGGGGGGATGTCCTACGAGCAGTACTTC	CASSRTGGMSYEQYF
.	TRBV11-3	TRBJ1-1	TRBD1	TGTGCCAGCAGCCCCTCGGGGACAGGGGAAACTGAAGCTTTCTTT	CASSPSGTGETEAFF
few	TRBV12-5	TRBJ1-4	.	TGTGCTAGTGTTCTCGCTCTCTCGGGGTTTAATGAAAAACTGTTTTTT	CASVLALSGFNEKLFF
few	TRBV14	TRBJ1-4	.	TGTGCCAGCAGCCAACGACAAACACTGGGTGAAAAACTGTTTTTT	CASSQRQTLGEKLFF
.	TRBV5-4	TRBJ1-2	TRBD1	TGTGCCAGCAGCTCCGACAGGGTAGACGGCTACACCTTC	CASSSDRVDGYTF
.	TRBV11-2	TRBJ2-4	TRBD2	TGTGCCAGCAGCTCAGGACTAGCGGGAGTTGCCAAAAACATTCAGTACTTC	CASSSGLAGVAKNIQYF
.	TRBV29-1	TRBJ1-4	.	TGCAGCGTAGAACCAGCAACTAATGAAAAACTGTTTTTT	CSVEPATNEKLFF
.	TRBV5-6	TRBJ2-2	TRBD2	TGTGCCAGCAGCTTACCTAGCGGGGGGTTCACCGGGGAGCTGTTTTTT	CASSLPSGGFTGELFF
.	TRBV11-2	TRBJ2-2	.	TGTGCCAGCAGCCTACAAAGTAGCGCGAACACCGGGGAGCTGTTTTTT	CASSLQSSANTGELFF
once	TRBV19	TRBJ1-2	TRBD1	TGTGCCAGTAGTATAGCCGAAAAGAATGGACCGGGACAGGGTACTACGAACTATGGCTACACCTTC	CASSIAEKNGPGQGTTNYGYTF
.	TRBV28	TRBJ2-7	TRBD2	TGTGCCAGCAGCCAAGCGGGAGGGTTGGATACGCAGTACTTC	CASSQAGGLDTQYF
once	TRBV5-1	TRBJ2-7	.	TGCGCCAGCAGCTTGGATCAGCCCGGGGACGAGCAGTACTTC	CASSLDQPGDEQYF
many	TRBV7-9	TRBJ2-3	.	TGTGCCAGCAGCTTAGGGGGAGTCACAGATACGCAGTATTTT	CASSLGGVTDTQYF
.	TRBV11-2	TRBJ2-7	TRBD2	TGTGCCAGCAGCTTAGTTGAGGGACTACCCTACGAGCAGTACTTC	CASSLVEGLPYEQYF
few	TRBV7-9	TRBJ2-7	TRBD1	TGTGCCAGCAGATCGGGACAGATGTACGAGCAGTACTTC	CASRSGQMYEQYF
.	TRBV15	TRBJ1-1	.	TGTGCCACCAGCAGGGGTCGGGGGAGGGGGAGCGCTTTCTTT	CATSRGRGRGSAFF
.	TRBV5-6	TRBJ1-1	TRBD1	TGTGCCAGCAGCCCGGCGGACAGGCTGAAAGAAGCTTTCTTT	CASSPADRLKEAFF
once	TRBV28	TRBJ1-2	TRBD1	TGTGCCAGCCGTAGGACAGGGGGAGATGGCTACACCTTC	CASRRTGGDGYTF
few	TRBV19	TRBJ1-1	.	TGTGCCAGTAGTCACAGGGAGGGGGGTGAAGCTTTCTTT	CASSHREGGEAFF
.	TRBV9	TRBJ2-7	TRBD2	TGTGCCAGCAGCGGGGGGAGGGGATGGGGCGAGCAGTACTTC	CASSGGRGWGEQYF
.	TRBV5-5	TRBJ2-3	TRBD1	TGTGCCAGCAGCTTGAGTCAGGGGGACACAGATACGCAGTATTTT	CASSLSQGDTDTQYF
.	TRBV5-5	TRBJ1-1	.	TGTGCCAGCAGCTTGGTGCCAGGGGACACTGAAGCTTTCTTT	CASSLVPGDTEAFF
.	TRBV7-9	TRBJ2-7	TRBD1	TGTGCCAGCAGCCAACAGGGGGCCGAGCAGTACTTC	CASSQQGAEQYF
.	TRBV19	TRBJ1-4	.	TGTGCCACCACCGCTAAAGGGGAAGCTAATGAAAAACTGTTTTTT	CATTAKGEANEKLFF